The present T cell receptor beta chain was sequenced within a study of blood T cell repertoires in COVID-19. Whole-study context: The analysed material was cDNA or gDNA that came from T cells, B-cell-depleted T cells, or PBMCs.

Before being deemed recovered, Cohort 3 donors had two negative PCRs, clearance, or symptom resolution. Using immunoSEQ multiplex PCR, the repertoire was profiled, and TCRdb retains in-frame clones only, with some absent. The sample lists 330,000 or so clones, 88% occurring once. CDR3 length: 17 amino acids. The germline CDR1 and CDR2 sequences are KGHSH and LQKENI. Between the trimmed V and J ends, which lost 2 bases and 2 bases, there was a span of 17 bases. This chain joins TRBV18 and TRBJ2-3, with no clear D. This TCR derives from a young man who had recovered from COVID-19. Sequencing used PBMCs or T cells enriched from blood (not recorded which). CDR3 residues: CASSPVESTSITDTQYF. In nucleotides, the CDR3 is TGTGCCAGCTCACCAGTGGAGTCGACTTCGATCACAGATACGCAGTATTTT.